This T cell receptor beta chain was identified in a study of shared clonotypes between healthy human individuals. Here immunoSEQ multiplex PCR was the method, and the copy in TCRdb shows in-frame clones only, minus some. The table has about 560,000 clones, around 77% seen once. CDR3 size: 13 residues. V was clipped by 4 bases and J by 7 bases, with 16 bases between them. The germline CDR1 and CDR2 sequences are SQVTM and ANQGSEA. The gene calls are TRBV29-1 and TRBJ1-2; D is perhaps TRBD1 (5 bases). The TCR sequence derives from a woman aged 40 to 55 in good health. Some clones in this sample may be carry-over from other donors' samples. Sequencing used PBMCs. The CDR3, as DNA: TGCAGCGTTGGAAATGACGGGGGGAGTGGCTACACCTTC. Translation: CSVGNDGGSGYTF.